The count of the clone carrying this T cell receptor beta chain is one. The germline CDR1 and CDR2 sequences are LGHNA and YSLEER. CDR3 length equals 15 residues. After removal of 0 bases from V and 5 bases from J, the junction contained 6 bases not matched to a gene. Sequencing targeted TCR beta in blood CD8+ and CD4+ T cells. Random-hexamer reverse transcription was applied to about 0.5 to 1 ug RNA. TCRdb passed the immunoSEQ multiplex PCR reads through MiXCR, listing each CDR3 protein once. Found here are around 270,000 distinct CDR3 sequences, around nine tenths of them singletons; the top ten hold 0.18%. This sample stems from a study of CD8 T cells in Susac syndrome.

The TCR sequence derives from a human donor with multiple sclerosis. Material for sequencing was CD8+ T cells from PBMCs. This chain connects TRBV4-3 to TRBJ2-7; 8 nucleotides match TRBD2. CDR3: CASSQDGGAVDEQYF. The CDR3 nucleotides are TGCGCCAGCAGCCAAGACGGGGGGGCTGTAGACGAGCAGTACTTC.